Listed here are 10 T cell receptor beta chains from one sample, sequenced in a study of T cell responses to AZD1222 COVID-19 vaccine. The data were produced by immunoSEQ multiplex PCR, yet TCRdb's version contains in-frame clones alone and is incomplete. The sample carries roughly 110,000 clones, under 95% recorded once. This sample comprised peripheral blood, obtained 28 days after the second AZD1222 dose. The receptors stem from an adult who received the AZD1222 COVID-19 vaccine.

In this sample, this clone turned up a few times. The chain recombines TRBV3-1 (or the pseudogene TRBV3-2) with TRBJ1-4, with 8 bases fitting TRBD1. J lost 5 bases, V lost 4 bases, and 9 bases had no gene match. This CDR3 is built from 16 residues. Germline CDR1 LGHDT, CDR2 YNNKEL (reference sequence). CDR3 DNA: TGTGCCAGCAGCCGCCAGGGGACAGGCCGAAATGAAAAACTGTTTTTT. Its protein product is CASSRQGTGRNEKLFF.

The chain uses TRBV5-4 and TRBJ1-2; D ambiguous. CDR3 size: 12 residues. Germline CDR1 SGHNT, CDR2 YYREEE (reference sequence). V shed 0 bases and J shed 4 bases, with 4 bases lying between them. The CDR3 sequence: CASSLGGYGYTF. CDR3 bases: TGTGCCAGCAGCTTGGGTGGCTATGGCTACACCTTC.

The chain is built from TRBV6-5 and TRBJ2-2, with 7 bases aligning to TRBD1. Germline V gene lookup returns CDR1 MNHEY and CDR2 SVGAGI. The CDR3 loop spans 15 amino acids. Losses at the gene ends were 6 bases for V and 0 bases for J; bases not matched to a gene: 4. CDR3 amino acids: CASRTGKSNTGELFF. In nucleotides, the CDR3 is TGTGCCAGCAGGACAGGGAAGTCGAACACCGGGGAGCTGTTTTTT.

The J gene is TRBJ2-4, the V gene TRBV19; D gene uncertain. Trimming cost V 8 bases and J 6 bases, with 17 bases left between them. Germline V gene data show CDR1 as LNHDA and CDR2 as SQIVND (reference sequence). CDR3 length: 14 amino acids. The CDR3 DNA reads TGTGCCAGTTCCCCCCGAGTGTCCCCAAACATTCAGTACTTC. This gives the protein CASSPRVSPNIQYF.

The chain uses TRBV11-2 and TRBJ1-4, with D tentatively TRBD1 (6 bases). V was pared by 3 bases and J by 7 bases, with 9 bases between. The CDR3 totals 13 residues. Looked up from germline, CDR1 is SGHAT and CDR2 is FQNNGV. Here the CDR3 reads CASSFTGSEKLFF. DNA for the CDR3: TGTGCCAGCAGCTTCACAGGGAGTGAAAAACTGTTTTTT.

The CDR3 is CASSLDLEDTEAFF. The CDR3 DNA is TGTGCCAGTAGTCTGGACCTTGAGGACACTGAAGCTTTCTTT. J is TRBJ1-1 and V is TRBV19; D gene unclear. Trimming pared 5 bases from V and 3 bases from J, leaving 13 bases between. The CDR3 runs to 14 residues. The germline V gene has CDR1 LNHDA and CDR2 SQIVND (reference sequence).

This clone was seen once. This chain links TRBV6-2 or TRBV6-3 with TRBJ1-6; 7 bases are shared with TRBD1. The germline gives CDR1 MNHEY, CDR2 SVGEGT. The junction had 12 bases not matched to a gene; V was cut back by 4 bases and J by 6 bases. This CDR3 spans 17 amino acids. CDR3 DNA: TGTGCCAGCAGTTTTCGGGGACCAGGGGGTCCTAATTCACCCCTCCACTTT. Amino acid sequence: CASSFRGPGGPNSPLHF.

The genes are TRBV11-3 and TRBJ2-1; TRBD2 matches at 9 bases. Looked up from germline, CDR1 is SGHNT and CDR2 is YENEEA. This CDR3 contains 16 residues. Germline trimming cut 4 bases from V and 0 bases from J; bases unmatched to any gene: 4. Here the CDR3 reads CASSSERGASYNEQFF. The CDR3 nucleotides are TGTGCCAGCAGCTCCGAGCGGGGGGCCTCCTACAATGAGCAGTTCTTC.

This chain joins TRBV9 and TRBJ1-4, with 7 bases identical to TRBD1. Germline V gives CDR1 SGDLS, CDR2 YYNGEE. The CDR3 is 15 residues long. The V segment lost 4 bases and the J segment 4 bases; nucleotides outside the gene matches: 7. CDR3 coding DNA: TGTGCCAGCAGCCCCTTCGGACAGGTTAATGAAAAACTGTTTTTT. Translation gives CASSPFGQVNEKLFF.

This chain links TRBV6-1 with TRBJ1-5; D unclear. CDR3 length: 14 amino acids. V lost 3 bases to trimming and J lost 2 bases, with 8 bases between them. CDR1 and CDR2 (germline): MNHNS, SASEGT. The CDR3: CASSDEGGNQPQHF. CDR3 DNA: TGTGCCAGCAGTGATGAGGGAGGCAATCAGCCCCAGCATTTT.